This TCR beta chain was captured in a study of sequential checkpoint blockade in melanoma. The wider study: First-line arms were nivolumab then ipilimumab, or the reverse, randomized 1:1.

This sample's treatment: randomized to nivolumab then ipilimumab (arm A) or the reverse (arm B). DNA-damaging chemotherapy had not been given to any patient beforehand. The CDR3 is 15 amino acids. Trimming at V came to 5 bases and at J to 0 bases, leaving 5 bases not matched to a gene. Germline lookup yields CDR1 SGHVS and CDR2 FNYEAQ. Profiling relied on immunoSEQ multiplex PCR, and the TCRdb table lists in-frame clones only, not all of them. In the table there are around 9,800 clones, roughly 52% of which are singletons. This clonotype originated in a human donor with melanoma. This specimen was CD8+ T cells sorted from blood (inferred from file names), taken from a patient given nivolumab and ipilimumab in sequence. The rearrangement joins TRBV7-6 to TRBJ2-7; 9 nucleotides line up with TRBD1. The CDR3 coding sequence is TGTGCCAGCAGCCTTAGGGGACAGGGCTCCTACGAGCAGTACTTC. As protein: CASSLRGQGSYEQYF.